One T cell receptor (beta chain) is described in this entry. Its antigen remains unidentified. No base quality information exists; no much larger clone differs at one position. The library was made by the immunoSEQ multiplex PCR assay. The study's own analysis went as follows. A statistical classification framework was built for diagnosing cytomegalovirus status from the catalog of TCR beta chain sequences. The clones in this table, taken by TCRdb from immuneACCESS, are in-frame only. Not every clone is retained; where verified, under half of the shortfall comes from an unresolved V gene, and the cause of the rest is unknown. V and J calls and clone size come straight from that table; D and trimming were deduced from the DNA. The sample has tens of thousands of clones on record, roughly 93% of them singletons. Of the sample, approximately 2.2% falls within the top ten clones. The donors were included in the validation cohort of 120 subjects, a group kept apart from the approximately 670-subject first cohort.

The record originates from a study of cytomegalovirus exposure and HLA in healthy donors (dated by TCRdb to 2016 to 2017). Describing the broader study: According to a later analysis, the 120 or so validation repertoires were produced on the same platform as the 666 repertoires of the first cohort. A separate validation cohort of more than 100 different subjects was used in addition to the roughly 700-subject first cohort. The study aimed to test whether signatures of past pathogen exposure could be identified by cataloging public T cell receptors. To predict cytomegalovirus infection status, the study combined high-throughput TCR immunosequencing, statistical association of individual TCRs with disease status, and machine learning.

Findings and caveats that apply to the study as a whole: A later analysis had no HLA typing for the validation cohort, so co-occurrence there was scored across all 130 or so repertoires. The study gave a list of under 200 TCR beta chains associated with cytomegalovirus. The classifier was reported to diagnose cytomegalovirus status with high specificity and sensitivity in both the original cohort and the validation cohort. According to the authors, the approach could potentially be generalized to other disease states and immunological phenotypes. In vitro tests confirmed that a few of the cytomegalovirus-associated TCR beta chains recognize cytomegalovirus antigens. While some public TCRs were present in many individuals, most TCR sequences turned up only very rarely across donors. Subsequent analysis determined that TCRs grouped into clusters in the first cohort also showed a tendency toward co-occurrence across the 130 or so validation repertoires, and about 94% of cluster scores exceeded 0.

This receptor was taken from a young man in good health and CMV-seronegative. Sequenced material: PBMCs.

The CDR3 loop reads CASSEVWLAGGENEQFF. The DNA is TGTGCCAGCAGTGAAGTTTGGCTAGCGGGAGGCGAGAATGAGCAGTTCTTC. The receptor chain draws on TRBV6-1 and TRBJ2-1; 11 bases in between match TRBD2. V has 1 base trimmed and J has 7 bases trimmed; junction bases matching no gene number 9. From cysteine to phenylalanine, the CDR3 is 17 amino acids long. Of all the DNA, just the CDR3 is kept, 51 bases in frame from base 1. CDR1 MNHNS and CDR2 SASEGT were looked up in the germline V gene.